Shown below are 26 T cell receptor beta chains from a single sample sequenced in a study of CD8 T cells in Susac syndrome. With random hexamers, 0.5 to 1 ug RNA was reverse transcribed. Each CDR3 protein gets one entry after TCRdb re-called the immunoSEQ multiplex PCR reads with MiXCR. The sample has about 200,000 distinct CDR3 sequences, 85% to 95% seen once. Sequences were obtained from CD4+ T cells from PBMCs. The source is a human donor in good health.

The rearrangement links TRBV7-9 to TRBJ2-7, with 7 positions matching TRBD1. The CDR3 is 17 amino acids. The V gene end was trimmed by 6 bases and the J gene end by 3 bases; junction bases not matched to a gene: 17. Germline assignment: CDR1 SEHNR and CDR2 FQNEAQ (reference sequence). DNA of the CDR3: TGTGCCAGCAGTCCATACCCAACCGGGACAGCTTTCTACGAGCAGTACTTC. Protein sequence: CASSPYPTGTAFYEQYF.

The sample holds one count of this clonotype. In DNA form, the CDR3 reads TGTGCCACCAGTGATGGCACCCGCAATGAGCAGTTCTTC. It specifies CATSDGTRNEQFF. J is TRBJ2-1 and V is TRBV24-1; D is undetermined. The V end lost 3 bases, the J end lost 6 bases, and 8 bases lay between the germline ends. This CDR3 region has 13 residues. Germline V gene lookup returns CDR1 KGHDR and CDR2 SFDVKD.

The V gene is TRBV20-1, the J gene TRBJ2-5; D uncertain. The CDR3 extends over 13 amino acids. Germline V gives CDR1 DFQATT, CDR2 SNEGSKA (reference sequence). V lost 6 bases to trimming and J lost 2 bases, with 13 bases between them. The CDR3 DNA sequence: TGCAGTGCCCTATTTAGCTCACAAGAGACCCAGTACTTC. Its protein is CSALFSSQETQYF.

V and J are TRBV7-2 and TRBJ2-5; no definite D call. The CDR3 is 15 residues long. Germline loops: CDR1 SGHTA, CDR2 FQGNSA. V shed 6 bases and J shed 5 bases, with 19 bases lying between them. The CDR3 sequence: CASSSSGNSRETQYF. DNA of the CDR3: TGTGCCAGCAGTAGTAGTGGGAACTCGAGGGAGACCCAGTACTTC.

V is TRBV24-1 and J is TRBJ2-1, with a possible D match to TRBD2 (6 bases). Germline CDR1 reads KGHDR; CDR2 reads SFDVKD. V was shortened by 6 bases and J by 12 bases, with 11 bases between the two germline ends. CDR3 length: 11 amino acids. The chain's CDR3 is CATSRERTQFF. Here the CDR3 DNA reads TGTGCCACCAGTCGGGAGAGGACGCAGTTCTTC.

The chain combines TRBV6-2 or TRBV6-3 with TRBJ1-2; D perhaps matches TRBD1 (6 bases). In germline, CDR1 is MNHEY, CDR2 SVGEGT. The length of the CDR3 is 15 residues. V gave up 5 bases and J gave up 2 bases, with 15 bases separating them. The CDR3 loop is CASSGETGFNYGYTF. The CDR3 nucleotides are TGTGCCAGCAGTGGTGAGACAGGATTCAACTATGGCTACACCTTC.

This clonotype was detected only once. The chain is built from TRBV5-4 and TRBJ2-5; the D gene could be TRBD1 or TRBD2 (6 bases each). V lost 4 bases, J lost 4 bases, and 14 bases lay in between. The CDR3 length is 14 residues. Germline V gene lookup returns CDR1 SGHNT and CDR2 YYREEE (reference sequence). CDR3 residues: CASSKEGDAETQYF. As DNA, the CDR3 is TGTGCCAGCAGCAAGGAGGGGGATGCAGAGACCCAGTACTTC.

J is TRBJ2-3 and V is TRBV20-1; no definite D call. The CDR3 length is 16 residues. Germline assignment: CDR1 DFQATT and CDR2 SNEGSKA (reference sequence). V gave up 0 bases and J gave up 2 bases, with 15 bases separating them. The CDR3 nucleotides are TGCAGTGCTAGAGATCTGATATCCAGGTCCACAGATACGCAGTATTTT. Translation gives CSARDLISRSTDTQYF.

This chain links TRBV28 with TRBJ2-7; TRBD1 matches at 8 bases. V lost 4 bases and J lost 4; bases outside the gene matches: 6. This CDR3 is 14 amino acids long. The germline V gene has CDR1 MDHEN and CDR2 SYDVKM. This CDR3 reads CASSSRQGSYEQYV. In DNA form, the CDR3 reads TGTGCCAGCAGTTCGCGACAGGGGTCTTACGAGCAGTACGTC.

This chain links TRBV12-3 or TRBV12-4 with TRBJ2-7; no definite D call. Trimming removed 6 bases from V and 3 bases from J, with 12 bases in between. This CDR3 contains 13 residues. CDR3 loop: CASSTHGFYEQYF. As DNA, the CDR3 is TGTGCCAGCAGCACACATGGATTCTACGAGCAGTACTTC.

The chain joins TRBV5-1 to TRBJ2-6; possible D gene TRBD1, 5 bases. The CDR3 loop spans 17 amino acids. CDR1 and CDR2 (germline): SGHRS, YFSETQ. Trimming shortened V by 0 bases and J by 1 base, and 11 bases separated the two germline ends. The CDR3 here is CASSLEGVVSGANVLTF. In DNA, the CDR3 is TGCGCCAGCAGCTTGGAAGGGGTCGTTTCTGGGGCCAACGTCCTGACTTTC.

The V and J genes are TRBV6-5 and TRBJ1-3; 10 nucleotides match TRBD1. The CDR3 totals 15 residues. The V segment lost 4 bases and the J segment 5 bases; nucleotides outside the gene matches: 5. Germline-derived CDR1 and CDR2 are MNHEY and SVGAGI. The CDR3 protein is CASSSPTGGRNTIYF. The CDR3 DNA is TGTGCCAGCAGTTCCCCGACAGGGGGCCGAAACACCATATATTTT.

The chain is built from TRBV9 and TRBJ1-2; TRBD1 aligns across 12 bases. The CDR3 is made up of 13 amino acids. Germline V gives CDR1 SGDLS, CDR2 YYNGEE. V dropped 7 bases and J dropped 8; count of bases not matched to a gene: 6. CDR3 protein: CASWGQGASGYTF. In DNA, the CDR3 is TGTGCCAGCTGGGGACAGGGGGCGTCCGGCTACACCTTC. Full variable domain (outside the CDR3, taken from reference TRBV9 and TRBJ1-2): DSGVTQTPKHLITATGQRVTLRCSPRSGDLSVYWYQQSLDQGLQFLIQYYNGEERAKGNILERFSAQQFPDLHSELNLSSLELGDSALYFCASWGQGASGYTFGSGTRLTVV.

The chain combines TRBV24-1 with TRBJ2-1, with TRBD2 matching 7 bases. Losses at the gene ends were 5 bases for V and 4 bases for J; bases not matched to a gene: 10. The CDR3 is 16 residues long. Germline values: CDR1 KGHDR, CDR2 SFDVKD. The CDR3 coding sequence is TGTGCCACCAGTGGAGCCCTAGCGGTCAGATACAATGAGCAGTTCTTC. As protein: CATSGALAVRYNEQFF.

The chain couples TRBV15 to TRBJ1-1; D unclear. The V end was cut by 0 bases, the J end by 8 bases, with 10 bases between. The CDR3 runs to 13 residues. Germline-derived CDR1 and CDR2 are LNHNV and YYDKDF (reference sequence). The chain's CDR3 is CATSRDPGSEAFF. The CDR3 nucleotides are TGTGCCACCAGCAGAGATCCGGGATCAGAAGCTTTCTTT. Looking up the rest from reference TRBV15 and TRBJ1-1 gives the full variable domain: DAMVIQNPRYQVTQFGKPVTLSCSQTLNHNVMYWYQQKSSQAPKLLFHYYDKDFNNEADTPDNFQSRRPNTSFCFLDIRSPGLGDTAMYLCATSRDPGSEAFFGQGTRLTVV.

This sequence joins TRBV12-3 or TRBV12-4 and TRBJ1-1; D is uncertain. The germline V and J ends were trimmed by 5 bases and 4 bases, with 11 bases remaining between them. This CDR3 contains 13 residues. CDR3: CASSLAGITEAFF. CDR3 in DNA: TGTGCCAGCAGTCTCGCCGGCATCACTGAAGCTTTCTTT.

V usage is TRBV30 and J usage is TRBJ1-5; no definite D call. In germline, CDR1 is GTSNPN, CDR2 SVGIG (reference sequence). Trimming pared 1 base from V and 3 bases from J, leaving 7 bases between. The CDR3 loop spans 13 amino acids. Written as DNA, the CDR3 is TGTGCCTGGAGTGAGACTCTCAATCAGCCCCAGCATTTT. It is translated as CAWSETLNQPQHF.

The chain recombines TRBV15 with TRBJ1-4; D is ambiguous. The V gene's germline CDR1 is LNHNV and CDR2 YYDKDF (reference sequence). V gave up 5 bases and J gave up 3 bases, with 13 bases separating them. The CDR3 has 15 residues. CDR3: CATSLLGASNEKLFF. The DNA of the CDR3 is TGTGCCACCAGCCTCTTAGGTGCTTCTAATGAAAAACTGTTTTTT.

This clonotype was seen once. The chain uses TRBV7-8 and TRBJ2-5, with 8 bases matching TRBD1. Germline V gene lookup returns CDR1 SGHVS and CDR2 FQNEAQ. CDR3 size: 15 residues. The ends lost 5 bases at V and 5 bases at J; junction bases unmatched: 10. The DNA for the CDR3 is TGTGCCAGCAGCCGCCGGGACAGGACTTGGGAGACCCAGTACTTC. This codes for CASSRRDRTWETQYF.

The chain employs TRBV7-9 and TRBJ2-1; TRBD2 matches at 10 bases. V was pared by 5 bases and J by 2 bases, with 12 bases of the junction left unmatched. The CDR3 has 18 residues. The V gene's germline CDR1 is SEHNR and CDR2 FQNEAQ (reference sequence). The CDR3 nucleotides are TGTGCCAGCAGCCGGGGCACTAGCGGGACTTCCCCCTACAATGAGCAGTTCTTC. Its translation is CASSRGTSGTSPYNEQFF. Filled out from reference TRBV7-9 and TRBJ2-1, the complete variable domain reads DTGVSQNPRHKITKRGQNVTFRCDPISEHNRLYWYRQTLGQGPEFLTYFQNEAQLEKSRLLSDRFSAERPKGSFSTLEIQRTEQGDSAMYLCASSRGTSGTSPYNEQFFGPGTRLTVL.

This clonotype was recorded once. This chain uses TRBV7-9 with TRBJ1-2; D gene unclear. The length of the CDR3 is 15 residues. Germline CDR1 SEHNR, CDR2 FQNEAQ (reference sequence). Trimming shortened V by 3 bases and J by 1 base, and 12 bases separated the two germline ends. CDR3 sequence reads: CASSFLGQDNYGYTF. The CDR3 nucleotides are TGTGCCAGCAGCTTCCTAGGGCAGGATAACTATGGCTACACCTTC. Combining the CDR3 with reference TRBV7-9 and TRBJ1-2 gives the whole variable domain DTGVSQNPRHKITKRGQNVTFRCDPISEHNRLYWYRQTLGQGPEFLTYFQNEAQLEKSRLLSDRFSAERPKGSFSTLEIQRTEQGDSAMYLCASSFLGQDNYGYTFGSGTRLTVV.

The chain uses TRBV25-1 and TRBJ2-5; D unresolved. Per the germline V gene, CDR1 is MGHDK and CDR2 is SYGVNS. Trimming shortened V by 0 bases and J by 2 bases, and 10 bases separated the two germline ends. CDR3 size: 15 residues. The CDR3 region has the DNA TGTGCCAGCAGTGAATATAAACAGCCTCAAGAGACCCAGTACTTC. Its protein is CASSEYKQPQETQYF.

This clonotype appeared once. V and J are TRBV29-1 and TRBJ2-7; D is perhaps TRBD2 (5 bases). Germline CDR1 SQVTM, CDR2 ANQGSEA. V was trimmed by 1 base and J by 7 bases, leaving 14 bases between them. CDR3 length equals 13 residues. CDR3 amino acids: CSVEAPGSGEQYF. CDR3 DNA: TGCAGCGTTGAAGCCCCGGGGTCGGGGGAGCAGTACTTC.

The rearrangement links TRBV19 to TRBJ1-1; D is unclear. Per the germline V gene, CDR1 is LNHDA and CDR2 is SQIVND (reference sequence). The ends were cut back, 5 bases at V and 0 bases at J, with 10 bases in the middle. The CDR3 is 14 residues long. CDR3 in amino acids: CASSEMGMNTEAFF. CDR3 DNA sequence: TGTGCCAGTAGTGAGATGGGGATGAACACTGAAGCTTTCTTT.

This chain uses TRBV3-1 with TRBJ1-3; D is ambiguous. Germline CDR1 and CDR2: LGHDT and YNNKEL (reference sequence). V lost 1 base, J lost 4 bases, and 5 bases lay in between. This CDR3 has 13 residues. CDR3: CASSQGSGNTIYF. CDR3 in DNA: TGTGCCAGCAGCCAAGGTTCGGGAAACACCATATATTTT.

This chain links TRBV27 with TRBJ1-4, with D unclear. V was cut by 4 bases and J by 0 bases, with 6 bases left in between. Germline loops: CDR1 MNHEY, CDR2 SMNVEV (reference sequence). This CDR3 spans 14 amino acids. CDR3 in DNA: TGTGCCAGCAGTTACGGGGCAACTAATGAAAAACTGTTTTTT. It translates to CASSYGATNEKLFF.